The sample holds many counts of the clone carrying this TCR beta chain. Its antigen is not known. The record originates from a study of molecular identifiers for immune sequencing clone quantification. Trimming removed 0 bases at V and 3 bases at J, with 8 bases between. This CDR3 comprises 13 residues. Germline loops: CDR1 DFQATT, CDR2 SNEGSKA (reference sequence). Study results and limitations: Among effectors, clones above 20 RNA copies held over 97% of molecules; among naive cells, under 1%. Barcode sharing among identical TCR molecules could make large clones appear smaller. Investigators reportedly could detect spiked Jurkat TCR RNA from one cell among some 940,000 naive cells.

TCRdb itself ran the PCR reads through MiXCR, one entry per CDR3 protein. The data contain around 470,000 distinct CDR3 sequences, 25% of them seen just once; the ten biggest clones take up around 0.78%. This receptor was taken from a human donor in good health. Some libraries in this study had Jurkat cell RNA spiked in. The chain is built from TRBV20-1 and TRBJ1-2; no definite D call. The sequenced sample was naive CD8+ T cells from blood, with Jurkat cell RNA spiked in. Subset defined: FACS-sorted CD8+CD4-CCR7+CD45RA+ naive T cells. The CDR3 bases are TGCAGTGCTAGAGATCCCACAGACTATGGCTACACCTTC. Translating gives CSARDPTDYGYTF.